This T cell receptor (beta chain) emerged from a study of blood T cell repertoires in COVID-19. Method: immunoSEQ multiplex PCR; TCRdb's copy keeps in-frame clones and lacks some. The repertoire consists of approximately 65,000 clones, with 70% to 80% occurring once and the leading ten covering roughly 20%. Germline V lookup: CDR1 MNHEY, CDR2 SMNVEV (reference sequence). This CDR3 has 12 amino acids. Between the trimmed V and J ends, which lost 7 bases and 4 bases, there was a span of 10 bases. This sequence was found in a man in his sixties with acute or convalescent COVID-19. The rearrangement joins TRBV27 to TRBJ1-1, with unresolved D. The sequencing sample was made of peripheral blood. The CDR3 DNA sequence: TGTGCCAGCAATTCGGTCGGCACTGAAGCTTTCTTT. It encodes CASNSVGTEAFF.